The next 26 T cell receptor beta chains were all read from a single sample in a study of T cell responses to AZD1222 COVID-19 vaccine. Sequencing used immunoSEQ multiplex PCR; TCRdb keeps in-frame clones, though not all of them. Here the sample spans tens of thousands of clones, approximately 86% being singletons. The source material was peripheral blood, sampled on day 0 of AZD1222 vaccination. The receptors were gathered from an adult in good health.

The chain links TRBV10-3 to TRBJ1-1; D not resolved. The CDR3 is 11 residues long. CDR1 and CDR2 from the germline V gene are ENHRY and SYGVKD. Trimming cost V 4 bases and J 11 bases, with 11 bases left between them. Written as DNA, the CDR3 is TGTGCCATCAGTGTAGGGTATTGGGCTTTCTTT. This codes for CAISVGYWAFF.

The chain recombines TRBV27 with TRBJ2-1; 12 bases line up with TRBD2. The ends lost 5 bases at V and 4 bases at J; junction bases unmatched: 9. The CDR3 extends over 17 amino acids. Germline CDR1 and CDR2: MNHEY and SMNVEV (reference sequence). This CDR3 reads CASSHDNGLAGYNEQFF. The DNA of the CDR3 is TGTGCCAGCAGTCATGACAACGGACTAGCGGGATACAATGAGCAGTTCTTC.

This clone occurred once. This rearrangement joins TRBV27 to TRBJ1-6; no reliable D call. This CDR3 contains 14 residues. V lost 3 bases, J lost 5 bases, and 8 bases lay in between. The germline CDR1 and CDR2 sequences are MNHEY and SMNVEV (reference sequence). Here the CDR3 reads CASSFGGNNSPLHF. The CDR3 DNA follows: TGTGCCAGCAGTTTTGGAGGGAATAATTCACCCCTCCACTTT.

The chain employs TRBV28 and TRBJ1-6; the D is unclear. Germline CDR1 reads MDHEN; CDR2 reads SYDVKM. The CDR3 consists of 14 residues. Trimming took off 4 bases at V and 5 bases at J, with 9 bases between the two ends. CDR3 loop: CASSSRWDNSPLHF. CDR3 nucleotides: TGTGCCAGCAGTTCCCGTTGGGATAATTCACCCCTCCACTTT. Using reference TRBV28 and TRBJ1-6 for the parts outside the CDR3, the full variable domain is DVKVTQSSRYLVKRTGEKVFLECVQDMDHENMFWYRQDPGLGLRLIYFSYDVKMKEKGDIPEGYSVSREKKERFSLILESASTNQTSMYLCASSSRWDNSPLHFGNGTRLTVT.

The chain is built from TRBV28 and TRBJ1-1; the match to TRBD1 covers 7 bases. Looked up from germline, CDR1 is MDHEN and CDR2 is SYDVKM. The V segment lost 8 bases and the J segment 4 bases; nucleotides outside the gene matches: 10. This CDR3 spans 14 amino acids. CDR3 sequence reads: CASHPATGITEAFF. CDR3 bases: TGTGCCAGCCACCCCGCGACAGGGATCACTGAAGCTTTCTTT.

This clone showed up just once. The gene calls are TRBV27 and TRBJ1-2; D unclear. The CDR3 spans 12 residues. V dropped 6 bases and J dropped 8 bases, with 13 bases sitting between them. CDR1 is MNHEY, CDR2 SMNVEV, per germline (reference sequence). The CDR3 here is CASSGSGIGYTF. The DNA for the CDR3 is TGTGCCAGCAGCGGTTCGGGGATCGGCTACACCTTC.

The chain carries TRBV14 and TRBJ2-6; maybe TRBD1 (5 bases). Per germline, CDR1 SGHDN and CDR2 FVKESK. Trimming pared 5 bases from V and 0 bases from J, leaving 17 bases between. The CDR3 consists of 18 residues. DNA of the CDR3: TGTGCCAGCAGCTACACCCGACAGAGGAGCTCTGGGGCCAACGTCCTGACTTTC. It yields the protein CASSYTRQRSSGANVLTF.

This clone appeared once. This chain connects TRBV6-5 to TRBJ2-1, with D tentatively TRBD2 (7 bases). The CDR3 runs to 15 residues. The V gene's germline CDR1 is MNHEY and CDR2 SVGAGI. V dropped 6 bases and J dropped 4 bases, with 16 bases sitting between them. CDR3 DNA sequence: TGTGCCAGCAGAGGGGGGGGAGAGGGGTACAATGAGCAGTTCTTC. Translated, it gives CASRGGGEGYNEQFF.

The chain couples TRBV18 to TRBJ2-7; D perhaps matches TRBD1 (6 bases). The CDR3 consists of 12 residues. The germline CDR1 and CDR2 sequences are KGHSH and LQKENI. V shed 5 bases and J shed 4 bases, with 9 bases lying between them. CDR3 region: CASSTQGYEQYF. CDR3 DNA: TGTGCCAGCTCAACACAGGGATACGAGCAGTACTTC.

This chain links TRBV5-1 with TRBJ1-5; D remains unclear. Trimming took 1 base from V and 2 from J, leaving 13 bases between them. This CDR3 spans 16 amino acids. Germline CDR1 reads SGHRS; CDR2 reads YFSETQ. The CDR3 bases are TGCGCCAGCAGCTTGAGTCCCTTAGGTGGCAATCAGCCCCAGCATTTT. Protein sequence: CASSLSPLGGNQPQHF.

The chain recombines TRBV18 with TRBJ2-3; no clear D gene. The length of the CDR3 is 13 residues. The ends were cut back, 6 bases at V and 3 bases at J, with 10 bases in the middle. Germline lookup yields CDR1 KGHSH and CDR2 LQKENI. This CDR3 reads CASSPLTTDTQYF. DNA of the CDR3: TGTGCCAGCTCCCCTTTGACAACAGATACGCAGTATTTT.

Only one count was recorded for this clone. This chain joins TRBV10-3 and TRBJ1-5, with 7 bases that match TRBD1. Germline trimming cut 2 bases from V and 3 bases from J; bases unmatched to any gene: 7. Germline values: CDR1 ENHRY, CDR2 SYGVKD. The length of the CDR3 is 16 residues. CDR3 nucleotides: TGTGCCATCAGTGAGAGTTCCGGGACAGACAATCAGCCCCAGCATTTT. Translation: CAISESSGTDNQPQHF.

The rearrangement joins TRBV2 to TRBJ2-2, with 7 bases fitting TRBD1. CDR3 length: 14 residues. The V segment lost 6 bases and the J segment 0 bases; nucleotides outside the gene matches: 1. Germline-derived CDR1 and CDR2 are SNHLY and FYNNEI. The CDR3 spells CASRGTANTGELFF. The CDR3, as DNA: TGTGCCAGCAGGGGGACAGCGAACACCGGGGAGCTGTTTTTT.

The J gene is TRBJ2-5, the V gene TRBV5-8, with D possibly being TRBD2 (6 bases). Germline V CDR1 and CDR2: SGHTS, YDEGEE. The V and J ends lost 3 bases and 5 bases respectively, with 17 bases between them. The CDR3 spans 15 residues. The CDR3 DNA reads TGTGCCAGCAGCTCGGGGGTCCTCGAAAAGGAGACCCAGTACTTC. Amino acid sequence: CASSSGVLEKETQYF.

This chain links TRBV5-1 with TRBJ2-5; D possibly corresponds to TRBD2 (5 bases). This CDR3 has 14 residues. V lost 4 bases, J lost 1 base, and 11 bases lay in between. Germline CDR1 SGHRS, CDR2 YFSETQ. The CDR3 loop reads CASSGSHLQETQYF. The CDR3 DNA reads as TGCGCCAGCAGCGGGAGTCACCTCCAAGAGACCCAGTACTTC.

The chain is built from TRBV28 and TRBJ2-6; weak D call: TRBD1 (6 bases). The length of the CDR3 is 15 residues. CDR1 MDHEN and CDR2 SYDVKM come from the germline V gene. CDR3 residues: CAAGQLSSGANVLTF. The CDR3 nucleotides read TGTGCAGCTGGACAGTTAAGCTCTGGGGCCAACGTCCTGACTTTC.

The chain combines TRBV30 with TRBJ2-5, with 7 positions matching TRBD1. The CDR3 loop spans 14 amino acids. J lost 3 bases, V lost 1 base, and 5 bases had no gene match. The germline V gene has CDR1 GTSNPN and CDR2 SVGIG (reference sequence). CDR3 region: CAWSAGTAKETQYF. DNA for the CDR3: TGTGCCTGGAGTGCCGGGACAGCAAAAGAGACCCAGTACTTC.

The genes are TRBV5-1 and TRBJ2-7; the D is unclear. Trimming took off 4 bases at V and 3 bases at J, with 17 bases between the two ends. CDR3 length: 15 residues. CDR1 is SGHRS, CDR2 YFSETQ, per germline. The CDR3 nucleotides are TGCGCCAGCAGCCCAGAGATAGGGCGGCTCTACGAGCAGTACTTC. Its translation is CASSPEIGRLYEQYF. The variable domain in full, with the rest retrieved from reference TRBV5-1 and TRBJ2-7, is KAGVTQTPRYLIKTRGQQVTLSCSPISGHRSVSWYQQTPGQGLQFLFEYFSETQRNKGNFPGRFSGRQFSNSRSEMNVSTLELGDSALYLCASSPEIGRLYEQYFGPGTRLTVT.

The V gene is TRBV19, the J gene TRBJ1-2, with D possibly TRBD1 on 6 matching bases. Trimming removed 3 bases at V and 2 bases at J, with 10 bases between. The germline V gene encodes CDR1 LNHDA and CDR2 SQIVND (reference sequence). The CDR3 is 14 amino acids. The CDR3 DNA reads TGTGCCAGTAGTATCAGGACAGACAACTATGGCTACACCTTC. Its translation: CASSIRTDNYGYTF.

J is TRBJ2-3 and V is TRBV9; 7 bases align to TRBD2. With 0 bases clipped from V and 4 bases from J, the junction kept 8 bases outside the gene matches. The CDR3 is made up of 16 amino acids. Germline values: CDR1 SGDLS, CDR2 YYNGEE. CDR3 nucleotide sequence: TGTGCCAGCAGCGTAGTTGAGGGAGGGCCCGCAGATACGCAGTATTTT. This codes for CASSVVEGGPADTQYF.

This chain's CDR3 is CASSPPGVRPLHF. The DNA for the CDR3 is TGTGCCAGCAGCCCACCGGGAGTCAGACCCCTCCACTTT. The chain is built from TRBV14 and TRBJ1-6; D unresolved. The CDR3 totals 13 residues. V was cut by 4 bases and J by 12 bases, with 13 bases left in between. CDR1 is SGHDN and CDR2 is FVKESK in the germline V gene.

Only a few counts were recorded for this clone. This sequence joins TRBV6-1 and TRBJ2-7; D may be TRBD1 or TRBD2 (5 bases each). With 0 bases removed from V and 4 bases from J, the gap between germline ends came to 22 bases. The length of the CDR3 is 18 residues. The germline V gene encodes CDR1 MNHNS and CDR2 SASEGT. The CDR3 nucleotides are TGTGCCAGCAGTGAAGCGGGGGTCCGGGACGGTAGGGTATACGAGCAGTACTTC. As protein: CASSEAGVRDGRVYEQYF.

The gene calls are TRBV12-3 or TRBV12-4 and TRBJ2-3; TRBD1 agrees at 8 bases. The CDR3 runs to 12 residues. Losses at the gene ends were 5 bases for V and 6 bases for J; bases not matched to a gene: 1. CDR3 sequence reads: CASSQGADTQYF. CDR3 nucleotides: TGTGCCAGCAGTCAGGGGGCCGATACGCAGTATTTT.

This clone was seen only a few times. Written as DNA, the CDR3 is TGTGCCAGCAGCGGGACTCTTGACTCTGGAAACACCATATATTTT. As protein: CASSGTLDSGNTIYF. V usage is TRBV7-2 and J usage is TRBJ1-3; TRBD1 is a possible D gene (5 bases). The CDR3 is 15 residues long. Germline V gives CDR1 SGHTA, CDR2 FQGNSA. Trimming took off 5 bases at V and 0 bases at J, with 11 bases between the two ends. Complete variable domain (other parts from reference TRBV7-2 and TRBJ1-3): GAGVSQSPSNKVTEKGKDVELRCDPISGHTALYWYRQSLGQGLEFLIYFQGNSAPDKSGLPSDRFSAERTGGSVSTLTIQRTQQEDSAVYLCASSGTLDSGNTIYFGEGSWLTVV.

This sequence joins TRBV25-1 and TRBJ1-4; D call uncertain. Trimming removed 6 bases from V and 6 bases from J, with 11 bases in between. From germline, CDR1 is MGHDK and CDR2 SYGVNS. The CDR3 is made up of 13 amino acids. CDR3 region: CASRRDSHEKLFF. The CDR3 bases are TGTGCCAGCAGGAGAGATTCACATGAAAAACTGTTTTTT.

This rearrangement joins TRBV6-5 to TRBJ1-1, with unresolved D. V was trimmed by 6 bases and J by 8 bases, leaving 16 bases between them. Germline V gene data show CDR1 as MNHEY and CDR2 as SVGAGI. The CDR3 extends over 13 amino acids. The CDR3 sequence: CASSSYPVGEAFF. The CDR3 bases are TGTGCCAGCAGCTCATACCCCGTGGGAGAAGCTTTCTTT.